The rows below give T cell receptor beta chains drawn from one sample of a study of blood T cell repertoires in COVID-19. Clones were sequenced by immunoSEQ multiplex PCR, and TCRdb holds only the in-frame ones, with some missing. This table has some 300,000 clones, around nine tenths appearing once. Sequencing used PBMCs or T cells enriched from blood (not recorded which). These receptors were collected from a woman aged 25 to 39 who had been exposed to COVID-19. The CDR3 runs from the conserved cysteine through the conserved F or W. The order of the fields is D gene, J gene, V gene, clone size, CDR3 protein, CDR3 DNA. D genes are given only for firm matches. Size tells how often a clone was seen (once, few, many) or the class of an expanded clone, and some rows leave it out.

D gene: TRBD1
J gene: TRBJ1-2
V gene: TRBV7-9
clone size: .
CDR3 protein: CASSARDRDANYGYTF
CDR3 DNA: TGTGCCAGCAGCGCCCGGGACAGGGACGCTAACTATGGCTACACCTTC

D gene: TRBD1
J gene: TRBJ1-6
V gene: TRBV7-9
clone size: .
CDR3 protein: CASSQEQGASEKNSPLHF
CDR3 DNA: TGTGCCAGCAGCCAGGAACAGGGGGCTTCGGAAAAGAATTCACCCCTCCACTTT

D gene: .
J gene: TRBJ1-3
V gene: TRBV7-3
clone size: .
CDR3 protein: CASSSTASGNTIYF
CDR3 DNA: TGTGCCAGCAGCTCGACAGCCTCTGGAAACACCATATATTTT

D gene: .
J gene: TRBJ2-7
V gene: TRBV15
clone size: once
CDR3 protein: CATSTDSPYEQYF
CDR3 DNA: TGTGCCACCAGCACGGACAGTCCCTACGAGCAGTACTTC

D gene: TRBD1
J gene: TRBJ1-4
V gene: TRBV2
clone size: .
CDR3 protein: CAGSGQAYEKLFF
CDR3 DNA: TGTGCCGGCTCGGGACAGGCCTATGAAAAACTGTTTTTT

D gene: .
J gene: TRBJ1-2
V gene: TRBV12-3/TRBV12-4
clone size: .
CDR3 protein: CASSFSSGYGYTF
CDR3 DNA: TGTGCCAGCAGTTTTAGCTCTGGGTATGGCTACACCTTC

D gene: .
J gene: TRBJ1-2
V gene: TRBV27
clone size: .
CDR3 protein: CASSPLGVTGSNYGYTF
CDR3 DNA: TGTGCCAGCAGTCCCCTAGGGGTGACAGGATCAAACTATGGCTACACCTTC

D gene: .
J gene: TRBJ2-1
V gene: TRBV20-1
clone size: .
CDR3 protein: CSASRGGSYNEQFF
CDR3 DNA: TGCAGTGCTAGTAGAGGGGGCTCCTACAATGAGCAGTTCTTC

D gene: .
J gene: TRBJ1-4
V gene: TRBV29-1
clone size: once
CDR3 protein: CSVVVRTYNEKLFF
CDR3 DNA: TGCAGCGTTGTAGTTCGTACCTATAATGAAAAACTGTTTTTT

D gene: TRBD1
J gene: TRBJ2-7
V gene: TRBV7-2
clone size: .
CDR3 protein: CASSPPEDREFSYEQYF
CDR3 DNA: TGTGCCAGCAGCCCCCCCGAGGACAGGGAATTCTCCTACGAGCAGTACTTC

D gene: TRBD1
J gene: TRBJ1-1
V gene: TRBV9
clone size: .
CDR3 protein: CASSVNLDRGTEAFF
CDR3 DNA: TGTGCCAGCAGCGTAAACCTGGACAGGGGCACTGAAGCTTTCTTT

D gene: TRBD1
J gene: TRBJ1-2
V gene: TRBV7-6
clone size: .
CDR3 protein: CASSLALDRNYGYTF
CDR3 DNA: TGTGCCAGCAGCTTAGCTCTGGACAGGAACTATGGCTACACCTTC

D gene: .
J gene: TRBJ1-3
V gene: TRBV7-9
clone size: .
CDR3 protein: CASSPGTGAGNTIYF
CDR3 DNA: TGTGCCAGCAGCCCTGGTACGGGGGCTGGAAACACCATATATTTT

D gene: TRBD2
J gene: TRBJ2-3
V gene: TRBV9
clone size: .
CDR3 protein: CASSGLTSSHTQYF
CDR3 DNA: TGTGCCAGCAGCGGCTTGACTAGCTCACATACGCAGTATTTT

D gene: TRBD2
J gene: TRBJ2-5
V gene: TRBV7-2
clone size: .
CDR3 protein: CASSMWAPPSGGARETQYF
CDR3 DNA: TGTGCCAGCAGTATGTGGGCGCCCCCTAGCGGGGGGGCCCGGGAGACCCAGTACTTC

D gene: TRBD1
J gene: TRBJ1-1
V gene: TRBV30
clone size: .
CDR3 protein: CAWSVPRGPTEAFF
CDR3 DNA: TGTGCCTGGAGTGTACCCAGGGGGCCAACTGAAGCTTTCTTT

D gene: .
J gene: TRBJ1-2
V gene: TRBV10-2
clone size: .
CDR3 protein: CASMGGGGDGYTF
CDR3 DNA: TGCGCCAGCATGGGAGGAGGGGGGGATGGCTACACCTTC

D gene: .
J gene: TRBJ1-2
V gene: TRBV9
clone size: once
CDR3 protein: CASSVGTDYYGYTF
CDR3 DNA: TGTGCCAGCAGCGTAGGGACCGACTATTATGGCTACACCTTC

D gene: .
J gene: TRBJ2-7
V gene: TRBV5-1
clone size: .
CDR3 protein: CASGWDLGDYEQYF
CDR3 DNA: TGCGCCAGCGGATGGGACTTAGGGGACTACGAGCAGTACTTC

D gene: .
J gene: TRBJ2-1
V gene: TRBV30
clone size: .
CDR3 protein: CAWTGYNEQFF
CDR3 DNA: TGTGCCTGGACAGGTTACAATGAGCAGTTCTTC

D gene: .
J gene: TRBJ2-5
V gene: TRBV18
clone size: once
CDR3 protein: CASSPRTDQETQYF
CDR3 DNA: TGTGCCAGCTCACCACGGACAGACCAAGAGACCCAGTACTTC

D gene: .
J gene: TRBJ1-4
V gene: TRBV27
clone size: .
CDR3 protein: CASSLAGYNEKLFF
CDR3 DNA: TGTGCCAGCAGTTTAGCGGGTTATAATGAAAAACTGTTTTTT

D gene: .
J gene: TRBJ2-1
V gene: TRBV25-1
clone size: .
CDR3 protein: CASSDPFGRRAREQFF
CDR3 DNA: TGTGCCAGCAGTGACCCTTTCGGCAGGAGGGCTCGAGAGCAGTTCTTC

D gene: .
J gene: TRBJ1-3
V gene: TRBV7-9
clone size: .
CDR3 protein: CASSLSQGKRNTIYF
CDR3 DNA: TGTGCCAGCAGCTTATCCCAGGGGAAGAGAAACACCATATATTTT

D gene: .
J gene: TRBJ1-2
V gene: TRBV7-9
clone size: .
CDR3 protein: CASSLVQTANYGYTF
CDR3 DNA: TGTGCCAGCAGCTTGGTACAGACAGCTAACTATGGCTACACCTTC

D gene: .
J gene: TRBJ2-7
V gene: TRBV6-5
clone size: .
CDR3 protein: CASRVGLGAAYEQYF
CDR3 DNA: TGTGCCAGCAGGGTAGGCCTTGGTGCGGCCTACGAGCAGTACTTC

D gene: TRBD1
J gene: TRBJ2-5
V gene: TRBV29-1
clone size: .
CDR3 protein: CSVVRDRGQETQYF
CDR3 DNA: TGCAGCGTCGTGAGGGACAGGGGGCAAGAGACCCAGTACTTC

D gene: .
J gene: TRBJ1-3
V gene: TRBV27
clone size: .
CDR3 protein: CASSFDSGNTIYF
CDR3 DNA: TGTGCCAGCAGTTTCGACAGTGGAAACACCATATATTTT

D gene: .
J gene: TRBJ1-1
V gene: TRBV4-3
clone size: .
CDR3 protein: CASSQVPRGSGNTEAFF
CDR3 DNA: TGCGCCAGCAGCCAAGTCCCCAGGGGAAGTGGGAACACTGAAGCTTTCTTT

D gene: .
J gene: TRBJ1-5
V gene: TRBV3-1/TRBV3-2
clone size: .
CDR3 protein: CASSQDLVGSGGNQPQHF
CDR3 DNA: TGTGCCAGCAGCCAAGATCTGGTCGGCTCAGGGGGCAATCAGCCCCAGCATTTT

D gene: TRBD2
J gene: TRBJ2-7
V gene: TRBV27
clone size: .
CDR3 protein: CASSPGLDHYEQYF
CDR3 DNA: TGTGCCAGCAGTCCGGGACTAGATCACTACGAGCAGTACTTC

D gene: .
J gene: TRBJ1-1
V gene: TRBV5-1
clone size: .
CDR3 protein: CASSSKGQLNTEAFF
CDR3 DNA: TGCGCCAGCAGCTCCAAAGGACAGTTGAACACTGAAGCTTTCTTT

D gene: .
J gene: TRBJ1-3
V gene: TRBV9
clone size: .
CDR3 protein: CASSVKSSGNTIYF
CDR3 DNA: TGTGCCAGCAGCGTGAAGAGCTCTGGAAACACCATATATTTT

D gene: .
J gene: TRBJ1-1
V gene: TRBV7-8
clone size: few
CDR3 protein: CASSPEDTEAFF
CDR3 DNA: TGTGCCAGCAGCCCAGAGGACACTGAAGCTTTCTTT

D gene: TRBD1
J gene: TRBJ1-2
V gene: TRBV24-1
clone size: .
CDR3 protein: CATSDSRTGNYGYTF
CDR3 DNA: TGTGCCACCAGTGATTCCCGGACAGGGAACTATGGCTACACCTTC

D gene: .
J gene: TRBJ1-1
V gene: TRBV7-9
clone size: .
CDR3 protein: CASSRQGNTEAFF
CDR3 DNA: TGTGCCAGCAGCCGGCAGGGGAACACTGAAGCTTTCTTT

D gene: .
J gene: TRBJ1-2
V gene: TRBV5-6
clone size: .
CDR3 protein: CASSLGGPEAGYTF
CDR3 DNA: TGTGCCAGCAGCTTAGGGGGACCAGAGGCTGGCTACACCTTC

D gene: TRBD1
J gene: TRBJ1-2
V gene: TRBV4-3
clone size: .
CDR3 protein: CASSQEIGQDYGYTF
CDR3 DNA: TGCGCCAGCAGCCAAGAGATCGGACAGGACTATGGCTACACCTTC

D gene: .
J gene: TRBJ1-2
V gene: TRBV3-1/TRBV3-2
clone size: .
CDR3 protein: CASSGKGGEPNYGYTF
CDR3 DNA: TGTGCCAGCAGCGGGAAGGGAGGGGAACCTAACTATGGCTACACCTTC

D gene: .
J gene: TRBJ1-2
V gene: TRBV6-1
clone size: .
CDR3 protein: CASSEQFYGYTF
CDR3 DNA: TGTGCCAGCAGTGAACAGTTCTATGGCTACACCTTC

D gene: .
J gene: TRBJ1-1
V gene: TRBV11-2
clone size: .
CDR3 protein: CASSLETRRTEAFF
CDR3 DNA: TGTGCCAGCAGCTTAGAGACACGACGCACTGAAGCTTTCTTT

D gene: TRBD1
J gene: TRBJ1-2
V gene: TRBV7-2
clone size: .
CDR3 protein: CASSLGQLGPNYGYTF
CDR3 DNA: TGTGCCAGCAGCTTGGGACAGCTAGGCCCTAACTATGGCTACACCTTC